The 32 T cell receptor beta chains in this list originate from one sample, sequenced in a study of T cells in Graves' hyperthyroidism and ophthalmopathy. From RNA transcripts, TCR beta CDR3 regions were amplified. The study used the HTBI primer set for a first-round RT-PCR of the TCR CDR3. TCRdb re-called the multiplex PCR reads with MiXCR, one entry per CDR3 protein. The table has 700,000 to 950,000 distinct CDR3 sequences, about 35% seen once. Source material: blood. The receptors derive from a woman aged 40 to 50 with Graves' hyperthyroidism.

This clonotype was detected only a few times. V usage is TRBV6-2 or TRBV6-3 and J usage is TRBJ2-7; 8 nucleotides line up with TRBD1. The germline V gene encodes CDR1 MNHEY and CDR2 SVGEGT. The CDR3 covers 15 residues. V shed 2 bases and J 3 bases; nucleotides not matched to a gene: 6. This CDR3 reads CASSYETGDIYEQYF. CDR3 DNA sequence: TGTGCCAGCAGTTACGAGACAGGGGATATCTACGAGCAGTACTTC.

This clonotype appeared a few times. The CDR3 spells CASSLGETQHF. The CDR3 bases are TGTGCCAGCAGCTTGGGGGAGACCCAGCATTTT. This chain connects TRBV11-2 to TRBJ1-5; weak D call: TRBD1 (5 bases). Trimming took off 3 bases at V and 11 bases at J, with 8 bases between the two ends. CDR1 is SGHAT, CDR2 FQNNGV, per germline. The CDR3 is 11 residues long.

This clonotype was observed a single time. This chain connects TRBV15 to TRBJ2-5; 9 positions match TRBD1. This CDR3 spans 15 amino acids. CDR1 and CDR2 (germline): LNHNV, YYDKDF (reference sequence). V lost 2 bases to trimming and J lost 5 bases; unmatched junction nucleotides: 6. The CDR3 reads CATSRRTGAGETQYF. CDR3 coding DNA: TGTGCCACCAGCAGAAGGACAGGGGCGGGGGAGACCCAGTACTTC.

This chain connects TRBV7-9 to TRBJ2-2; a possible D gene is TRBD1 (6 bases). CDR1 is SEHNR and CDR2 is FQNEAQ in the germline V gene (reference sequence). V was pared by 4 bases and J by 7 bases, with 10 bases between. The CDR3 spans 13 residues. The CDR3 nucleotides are TGTGCCAGCAGCTCCCAGGGGTTCGGGGAGCTGTTTTTT. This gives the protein CASSSQGFGELFF.

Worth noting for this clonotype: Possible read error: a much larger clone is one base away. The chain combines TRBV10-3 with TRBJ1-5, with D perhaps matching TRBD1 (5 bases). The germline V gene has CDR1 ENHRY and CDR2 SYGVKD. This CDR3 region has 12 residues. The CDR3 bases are TGTGCCATACGTGACAGCAATCAGCCCCAGCGTTTT. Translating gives CAIRDSNQPQRF.

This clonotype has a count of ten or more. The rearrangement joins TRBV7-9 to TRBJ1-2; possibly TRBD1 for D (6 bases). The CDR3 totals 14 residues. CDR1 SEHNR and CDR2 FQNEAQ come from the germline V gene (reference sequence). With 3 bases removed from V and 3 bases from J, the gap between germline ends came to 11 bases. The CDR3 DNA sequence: TGTGCCAGCAGCTTCAGGGGAAGCGACTATGGCTACACCTTC. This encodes CASSFRGSDYGYTF.

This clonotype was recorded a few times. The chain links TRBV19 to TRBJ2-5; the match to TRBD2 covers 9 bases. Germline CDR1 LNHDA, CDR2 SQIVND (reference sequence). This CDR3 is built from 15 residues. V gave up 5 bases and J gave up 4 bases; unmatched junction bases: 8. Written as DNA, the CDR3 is TGTGCCAGTAGTTCGCTAGCGGGGAAGGCAGAGACCCAGTACTTC. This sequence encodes CASSSLAGKAETQYF.

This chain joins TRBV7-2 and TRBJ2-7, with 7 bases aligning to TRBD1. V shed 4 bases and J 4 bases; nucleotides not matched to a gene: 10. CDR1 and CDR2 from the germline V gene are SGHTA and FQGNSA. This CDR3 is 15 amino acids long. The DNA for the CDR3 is TGTGCCAGCAGCTCCCGACAGGGCCCGTCGTACGAGCAGTACTTC. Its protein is CASSSRQGPSYEQYF. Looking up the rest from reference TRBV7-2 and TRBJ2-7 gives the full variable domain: GAGVSQSPSNKVTEKGKDVELRCDPISGHTALYWYRQSLGQGLEFLIYFQGNSAPDKSGLPSDRFSAERTGGSVSTLTIQRTQQEDSAVYLCASSSRQGPSYEQYFGPGTRLTVT.

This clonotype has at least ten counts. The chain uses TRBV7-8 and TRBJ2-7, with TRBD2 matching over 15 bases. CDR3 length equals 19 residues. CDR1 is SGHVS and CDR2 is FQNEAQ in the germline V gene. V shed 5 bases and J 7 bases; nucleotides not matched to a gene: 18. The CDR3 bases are TGTGCCAGCAGCCCGCGAGGGACTAGCGGGAGGTGGTCTCCGGAGGAGCAGTACTTC. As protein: CASSPRGTSGRWSPEEQYF.

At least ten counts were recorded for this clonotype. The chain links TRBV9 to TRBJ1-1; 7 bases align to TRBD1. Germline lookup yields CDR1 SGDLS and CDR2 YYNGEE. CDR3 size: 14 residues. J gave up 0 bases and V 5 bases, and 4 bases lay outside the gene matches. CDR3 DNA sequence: TGTGCCAGCAGTTCGACAGGGTTGAACACTGAAGCTTTCTTT. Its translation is CASSSTGLNTEAFF.

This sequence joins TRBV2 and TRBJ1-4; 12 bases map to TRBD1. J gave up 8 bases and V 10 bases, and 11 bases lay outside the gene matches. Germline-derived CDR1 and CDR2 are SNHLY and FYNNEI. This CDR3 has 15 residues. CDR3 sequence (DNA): TGTGCCACCACGGGGACAGGGGGCTCGGGGGAAAAACTGTTTTTT. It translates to CATTGTGGSGEKLFF. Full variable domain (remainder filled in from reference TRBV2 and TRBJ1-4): EPEVTQTPSHQVTQMGQEVILRCVPISNHLYFYWYRQILGQKVEFLVSFYNNEISEKSEIFDDQFSVERPDGSNFTLKIRSTKLEDSAMYFCATTGTGGSGEKLFFGSGTQLSVL.

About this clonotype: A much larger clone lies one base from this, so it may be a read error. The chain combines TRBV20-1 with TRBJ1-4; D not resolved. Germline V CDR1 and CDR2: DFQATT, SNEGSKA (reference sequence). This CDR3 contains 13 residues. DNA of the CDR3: TGCAATGCTTCAGGTGCAACTAATGAAAAACTGTTTTTT. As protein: CNASGATNEKLFF.

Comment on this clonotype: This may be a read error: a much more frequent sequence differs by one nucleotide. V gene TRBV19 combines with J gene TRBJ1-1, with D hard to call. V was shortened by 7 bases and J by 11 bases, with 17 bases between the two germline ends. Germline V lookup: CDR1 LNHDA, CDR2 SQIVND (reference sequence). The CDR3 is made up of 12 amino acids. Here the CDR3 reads CASNFVRDQAFF. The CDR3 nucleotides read TGTGCCAGTAATTTCGTAAGGGATCAGGCTTTCTTT.

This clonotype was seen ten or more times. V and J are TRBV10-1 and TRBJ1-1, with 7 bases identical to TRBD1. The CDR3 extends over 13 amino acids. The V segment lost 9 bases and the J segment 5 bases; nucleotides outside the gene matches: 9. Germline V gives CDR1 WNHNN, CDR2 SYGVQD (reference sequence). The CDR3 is CASSTGLGTEAFF. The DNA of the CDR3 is TGCGCCAGTTCGACAGGGCTCGGGACTGAAGCTTTCTTT.

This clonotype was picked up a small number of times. This CDR3 reads CSAPSRELVTGELFF. The CDR3, as DNA: TGCAGTGCCCCGTCGCGGGAGTTGGTCACCGGGGAGCTGTTTTTT. V gene TRBV20-1 combines with J gene TRBJ2-2, with 7 bases identical to TRBD2. The CDR3 totals 15 residues. Trimming took 6 bases from V and 4 from J; bases not matched to a gene: 11. CDR1 and CDR2 (germline): DFQATT, SNEGSKA (reference sequence).

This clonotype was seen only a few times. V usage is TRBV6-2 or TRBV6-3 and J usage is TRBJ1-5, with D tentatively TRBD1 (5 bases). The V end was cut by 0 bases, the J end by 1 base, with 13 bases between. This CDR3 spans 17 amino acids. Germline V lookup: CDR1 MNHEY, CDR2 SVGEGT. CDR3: CASSYSVGQGSNQPQHF. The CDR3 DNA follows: TGTGCCAGCAGTTACTCGGTTGGACAAGGGAGCAATCAGCCCCAGCATTTT.

The CDR3 DNA sequence: TGCAGCGTTGCGGGGGGCGGGTGGAACACTGAAGCTTTCTTT. Its translation: CSVAGGGWNTEAFF. The gene calls are TRBV29-1 and TRBJ1-1, with D perhaps TRBD1 (6 bases). V gave up 4 bases and J gave up 1 base, with 13 bases separating them. This CDR3 is built from 14 residues. CDR1 and CDR2 from the germline V gene are SQVTM and ANQGSEA.

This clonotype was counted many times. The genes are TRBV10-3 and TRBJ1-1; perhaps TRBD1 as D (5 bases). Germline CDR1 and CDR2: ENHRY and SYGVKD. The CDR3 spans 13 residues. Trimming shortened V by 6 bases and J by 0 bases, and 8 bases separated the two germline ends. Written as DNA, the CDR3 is TGTGCCATCAGGGGACCCATGAACACTGAAGCTTTCTTT. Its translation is CAIRGPMNTEAFF.

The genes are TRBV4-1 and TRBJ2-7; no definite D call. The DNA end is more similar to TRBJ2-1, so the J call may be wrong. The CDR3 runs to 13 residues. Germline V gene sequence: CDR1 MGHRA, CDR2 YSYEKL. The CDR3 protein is CASSHNTGKEQFF. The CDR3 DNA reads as TGCGCCAGCAGCCACAATACCGGAAAGGAGCAGTTCTTC.

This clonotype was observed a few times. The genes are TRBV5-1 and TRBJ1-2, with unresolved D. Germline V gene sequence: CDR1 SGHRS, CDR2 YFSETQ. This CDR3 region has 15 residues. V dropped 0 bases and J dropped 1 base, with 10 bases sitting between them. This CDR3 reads CASSLGAGLNYGYTF. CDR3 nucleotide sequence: TGCGCCAGCAGCTTGGGAGCAGGTCTTAACTATGGCTACACCTTC. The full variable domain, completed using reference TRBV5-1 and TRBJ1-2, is KAGVTQTPRYLIKTRGQQVTLSCSPISGHRSVSWYQQTPGQGLQFLFEYFSETQRNKGNFPGRFSGRQFSNSRSEMNVSTLELGDSALYLCASSLGAGLNYGYTFGSGTRLTVV.

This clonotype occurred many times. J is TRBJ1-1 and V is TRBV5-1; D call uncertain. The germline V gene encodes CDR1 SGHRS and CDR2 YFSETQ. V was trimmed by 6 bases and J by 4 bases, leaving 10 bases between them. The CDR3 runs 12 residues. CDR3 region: CASNMEGTEAFF. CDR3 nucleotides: TGCGCCAGCAATATGGAGGGCACTGAAGCTTTCTTT.

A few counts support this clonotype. The CDR3 sequence: CAREIKIRDRGNYHRAFF. The CDR3 bases are TGTGCCAGAGAGATCAAGATCCGGGACAGGGGCAATTATCATCGAGCTTTCTTT. This rearrangement joins TRBV2 to TRBJ1-1, with TRBD1 matching over 10 bases. Germline CDR1 is SNHLY and CDR2 is FYNNEI. The CDR3 extends over 18 amino acids. V was clipped by 9 bases and J by 10 bases; unmatched bases: 26. Supplemented by reference TRBV2 and TRBJ1-1, the full variable domain reads EPEVTQTPSHQVTQMGQEVILRCVPISNHLYFYWYRQILGQKVEFLVSFYNNEISEKSEIFDDQFSVERPDGSNFTLKIRSTKLEDSAMYFCAREIKIRDRGNYHRAFFGQGTRLTVV.

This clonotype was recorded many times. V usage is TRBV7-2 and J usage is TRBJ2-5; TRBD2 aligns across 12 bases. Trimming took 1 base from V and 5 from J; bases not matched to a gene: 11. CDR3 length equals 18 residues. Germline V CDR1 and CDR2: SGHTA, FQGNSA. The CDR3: CASSLGPGLAGLGETQYF. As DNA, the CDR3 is TGTGCCAGCAGCTTAGGACCAGGACTAGCGGGACTAGGGGAGACCCAGTACTTC.

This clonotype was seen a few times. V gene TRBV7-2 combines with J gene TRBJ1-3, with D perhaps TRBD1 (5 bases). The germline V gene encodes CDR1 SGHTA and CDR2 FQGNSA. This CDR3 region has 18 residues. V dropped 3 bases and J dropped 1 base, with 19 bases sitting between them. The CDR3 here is CASSFLKTEPSSGNTIYF. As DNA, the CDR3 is TGTGCCAGCAGCTTCTTAAAGACAGAGCCAAGTTCTGGAAACACCATATATTTT.

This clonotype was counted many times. Written as DNA, the CDR3 is TGTGCCAGCAGGACTAGCGGGATTAACACCGGGGAGCTGTTTTTT. Amino acids: CASRTSGINTGELFF. The chain links TRBV2 to TRBJ2-2; 11 nucleotides match TRBD2. The CDR3 sequence is 15 residues long. The V gene end was trimmed by 6 bases and the J gene end by 2 bases; junction bases not matched to a gene: 2. CDR1 is SNHLY and CDR2 is FYNNEI in the germline V gene. The complete variable domain, with remaining parts taken from reference TRBV2 and TRBJ2-2, reads EPEVTQTPSHQVTQMGQEVILRCVPISNHLYFYWYRQILGQKVEFLVSFYNNEISEKSEIFDDQFSVERPDGSNFTLKIRSTKLEDSAMYFCASRTSGINTGELFFGEGSRLTVL.

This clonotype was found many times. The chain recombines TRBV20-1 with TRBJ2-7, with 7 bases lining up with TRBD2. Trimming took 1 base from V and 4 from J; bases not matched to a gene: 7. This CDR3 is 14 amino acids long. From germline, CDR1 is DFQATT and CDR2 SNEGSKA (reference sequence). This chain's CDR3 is CSARVGASGYEQYF. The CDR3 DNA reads TGCAGTGCTAGAGTTGGGGCTAGCGGTTACGAGCAGTACTTC.

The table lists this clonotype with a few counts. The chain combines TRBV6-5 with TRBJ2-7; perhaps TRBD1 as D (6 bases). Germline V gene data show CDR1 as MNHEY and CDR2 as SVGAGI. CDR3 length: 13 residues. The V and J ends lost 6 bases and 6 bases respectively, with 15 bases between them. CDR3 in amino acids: CASRGNRASEQYF. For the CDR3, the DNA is TGTGCCAGCAGGGGAAACAGGGCGAGCGAGCAGTACTTC.

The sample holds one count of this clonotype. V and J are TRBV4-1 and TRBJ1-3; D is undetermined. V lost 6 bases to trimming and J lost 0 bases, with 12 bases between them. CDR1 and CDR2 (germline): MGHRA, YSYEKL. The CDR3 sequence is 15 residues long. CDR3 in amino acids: CASSKTLFSGNTIYF. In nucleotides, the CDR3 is TGCGCCAGCAGTAAGACACTCTTCTCTGGAAACACCATATATTTT.

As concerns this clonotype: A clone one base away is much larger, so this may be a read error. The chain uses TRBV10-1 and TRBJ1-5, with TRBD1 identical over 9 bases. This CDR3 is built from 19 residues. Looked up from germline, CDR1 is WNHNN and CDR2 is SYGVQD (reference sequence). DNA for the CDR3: TGCGCCAGTCGGGCCAGAAAACAGGGGGCTGATGTCTGGAGTCAGCCCCGGCATTTT. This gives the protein CASRARKQGADVWSQPRHF.

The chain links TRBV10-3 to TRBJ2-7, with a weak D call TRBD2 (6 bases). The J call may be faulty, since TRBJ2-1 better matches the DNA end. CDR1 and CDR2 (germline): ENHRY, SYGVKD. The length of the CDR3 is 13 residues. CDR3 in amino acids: CAIVEGPDNEQFF. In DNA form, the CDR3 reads TGTGCCATCGTGGAGGGGCCAGACAATGAGCAGTTCTTC.

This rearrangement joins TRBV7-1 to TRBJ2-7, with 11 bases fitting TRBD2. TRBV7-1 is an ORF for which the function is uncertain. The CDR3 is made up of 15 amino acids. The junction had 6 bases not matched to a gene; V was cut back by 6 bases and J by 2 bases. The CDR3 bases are TGTGCCAGCAGTCAGCCGGGACTAGCGGCCTACGAGCAGTACTTC. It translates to CASSQPGLAAYEQYF.

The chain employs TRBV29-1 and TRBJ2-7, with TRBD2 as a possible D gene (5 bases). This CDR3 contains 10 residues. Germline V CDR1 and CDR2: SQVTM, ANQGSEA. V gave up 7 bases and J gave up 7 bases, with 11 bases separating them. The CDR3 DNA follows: TGCAGCGACGAGGGTGGGGAGCAGTACTTC. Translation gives CSDEGGEQYF.